The T cell receptor beta chain under discussion was sequenced for a study of HIV-infected patients and healthy controls. All unsorted peripheral T cells were captured because whole blood was used without fractionation. Alpha and beta constant-region primers primed reverse transcription of 500 to 550 ng RNA. Separate chain-specific third strand synthesis with multiplexing indices produced the alpha and beta libraries. TCRdb redid the calling of the 5' RACE reads with MiXCR, one entry per CDR3 protein. This table holds 15,000 to 20,000 distinct CDR3 sequences, 9% to 10% found once. By share of the sample, this clonotype is medium-sized. Its antigen is currently unknown. Study conclusions and caveats: A major limitation was that merely sixteen HIV-infected individuals were processed. CMV-associated CDR3s mostly grew nonsignificantly during therapy, while HIV-associated CDR3s declined significantly. In healthy controls, MAIT alpha CDR3s were common; in HIV+ repertoires, severely depleted. Unequal distinct sequence numbers between patients and controls complicated comparisons.

Specimen: blood. The receptor was derived from an adult in good health.

Written as DNA, the CDR3 is TGTGCCACCAGTGACCCCCGGGGCGGACACTTTTTGGCGAATGAGCAGTTCTTC. Translating it yields CATSDPRGGHFLANEQFF. The rearrangement uses TRBV24-1 and TRBJ2-1, with D possibly called TRBD1 or TRBD2 (5 bases each). The V gene lost 4 bases and the J gene lost 7 bases, with 25 bases spanning the gap. The CDR3 runs to 18 residues. Germline V gene sequence: CDR1 KGHDR, CDR2 SFDVKD.